The clone carrying this T cell receptor (beta chain) was counted only a few times. The target antigen is unknown. Germline loops: CDR1 GTSNPN, CDR2 SVGIG (reference sequence). CDR3 length: 13 residues. V lost 5 bases to trimming and J lost 3 bases, with 13 bases between them. The sample is drawn from a study of PD-1 blockade in classical Hodgkin lymphoma. Study-wide results and limits: Repertoires differed for reasons still undefined, possibly disease activity or prior therapy. Newly diagnosed patients reportedly had lower baseline TCR diversity than healthy donors.

Time point defined: newly diagnosed, previously untreated cHL patient sample. Magnetic negative selection served to purify CD4+ T cells out of PBMCs that had been thawed. The authors used newly diagnosed, untreated classical Hodgkin lymphoma PBMCs as comparison. Some clones are missing from TCRdb's copy, which holds only in-frame ones; the method was immunoSEQ multiplex PCR. The sample holds approximately 23,000 clones; more than 90% are singletons and the top ten take approximately 0.41%. Material: CD4+ T cells from blood. This sequence was found in a human donor with classical Hodgkin lymphoma. V is TRBV30 and J is TRBJ1-1; D gene unclear. The chain's CDR3 is CAWRDFGDTEAFF. The CDR3 nucleotides are TGTGCCTGGCGCGATTTCGGGGACACTGAAGCTTTCTTT.